This TCR beta chain came from a study of OX40 agonist ivuxolimab in advanced cancers. Looking at the study overall: The costimulatory receptor OX40 (CD134) was targeted by ivuxolimab, a fully human IgG2 agonistic monoclonal antibody. Intravenous ivuxolimab was administered to patients every 2 weeks at six dose levels: 0.01, 0.1, 0.3, 1.5, 3 and 10 mg/kg. In the dose-escalation cohort, 82.7% of patients were male, and the mean age was 60 years with a range of roughly 23 to 79. Of the 50 or so patients in dose escalation, about 19 had hepatocellular carcinoma, approximately 15 had melanoma, 9 had renal cell carcinoma and 9 had head and neck cancer. Partial responses occurred in three dose-escalation patients, of whom one had hepatocellular carcinoma and two had cutaneous melanoma. Prior anti-PD-1, anti-PD-L1 or anti-CTLA-4 therapy was permitted, and approximately 41% of dose-escalation patients had received checkpoint inhibitors. Peripheral TCRbeta sequencing was intended to test whether TCR sequence diversity was altered and clonal T-cell expansion was caused by ivuxolimab. The paper covers the monotherapy dose-escalation part of the phase I ivuxolimab trial, which included N of about 50 patients. The research as a whole found: In partial responders in the 0.1-3.0 mg/kg groups, normalized peripheral clonal expansion was found to be among the lowest, especially among CD8+ T cells. At doses from 0.1 to 3.0 mg/kg, clonal expansion was seen in both CD4+ and CD8+ blood T cells between baseline and week 6. After ivuxolimab, CD8+ T cells had more expanded clones than CD4+ T cells on average. The antigen specificity of the peripheral T cells that underwent clonal expansion was not determined. Low levels of normalized T-cell clonal expansion were also seen in some patients who did not respond.

Compared with germline, V lacks 3 bases and J lacks 1 base; bases without a gene match: 12. The germline V gene (reference sequence) provides CDR1 LNHDA and CDR2 SQIVND. The CDR3 runs 19 amino acids, cysteine and phenylalanine included. The only DNA kept is the CDR3, 57 bases in frame from the first base. The trial excluded patients who had a history of autoimmune disease or were on systemic immunosuppression. Peripheral blood for TCR sequencing was collected from all dose cohorts at baseline, on cycle 4 day 1, and on cycle 7 day 1. The samples were drawn from a first-in-human, open-label, multicenter phase I dose-escalation trial of ivuxolimab. The trial enrolled adults with locally advanced or metastatic head and neck squamous cell, hepatocellular, melanoma or renal cell carcinoma. Before TCR sequencing, CD4+ T cells and CD8+ T cells were sorted from peripheral blood as separate populations. This clone was found once. Its antigen specificity is not known. Nothing much larger sits one base from this clone, and base qualities are not available.

To sequence the TCRbeta CDR3 region, genomic DNA was isolated from the sorted cells. The immunoSEQ Assay was used to sequence the TCRbeta CDR3 regions. TCRdb holds this immuneACCESS table with in-frame rearrangements only. Some clones are missing; in checked studies, unresolved V genes explain under half, and the rest has no known cause. Present in this sample are around 67,000 clones, about 90% of which were seen just once. The top ten hold 1.3% of the sample. The chain links TRBV19 with TRBJ1-5, and 10 junctional nucleotides match TRBD1. Sequenced material: CD4+ or CD8+ T cells sorted from blood, taken in a trial of the OX40 agonist ivuxolimab. The receptor's source is an adult with an advanced solid tumor such as melanoma, head and neck, liver or kidney cancer. The CDR3 sequence is CASSMTGGARRLSNQPQHF. The DNA is TGTGCCAGTAGTATGACAGGGGGCGCGAGGAGGCTGAGCAATCAGCCCCAGCATTTT. The full variable domain, with segments outside the CDR3 supplied by the reference TRBV19 and TRBJ1-5 proteins, appears as DGGITQSPKYLFRKEGQNVTLSCEQNLNHDAMYWYRQDPGQGLRLIYYSQIVNDFQKGDIAEGYSVSREKKESFPLTVTSAQKNPTAFYLCASSMTGGARRLSNQPQHFGDGTRLSIL.